Listed below are T cell receptor beta chains from one sample, sequenced in a study of cytomegalovirus exposure and HLA in healthy donors. The assay was immunoSEQ multiplex PCR, and TCRdb's table has in-frame clones only and misses some. The repertoire holds about 100,000 clones, with less than 85% as singletons. What was sequenced was PBMCs. The origin of the receptors is a woman aged 55-70 years in good health and CMV-seropositive. Each CDR3 is given with its conserved first and last residue. D genes are given only for firm matches. Expanded clones are given a class, and other clones once, few, many or no size at all.

CDR3 | DNA | size | J | D | V
CASSVGVGVLSRETQYF | TGTGCCAGCAGCGTAGGAGTAGGGGTCTTATCTCGGGAGACCCAGTACTTC | once | TRBJ2-5 | NA | TRBV9
CASSLVGAGTEAFF | TGCGCCAGCAGCTTGGTGGGGGCTGGCACTGAAGCTTTCTTT | NA | TRBJ1-1 | NA | TRBV5-1
CASSSQGTGELFF | TGTGCCAGCAGCTCCCAGGGGACCGGGGAGCTGTTTTTT | NA | TRBJ2-2 | NA | TRBV7-9
CASSLAQGIGNTIYF | TGTGCCAGCAGCTTGGCTCAGGGGATTGGAAACACCATATATTTT | NA | TRBJ1-3 | NA | TRBV7-6
CAWSQVYRGIYEQYF | TGTGCCTGGAGTCAAGTCTACAGGGGGATCTACGAGCAGTACTTC | NA | TRBJ2-7 | TRBD1 | TRBV30
CASSLAFYNEQFF | TGTGCCAGCAGCCTAGCTTTCTACAATGAGCAGTTCTTC | NA | TRBJ2-1 | NA | TRBV2
CASSSSGAGSTDTQYF | TGTGCCAGCAGTTCTTCCGGGGCGGGGAGCACAGATACGCAGTATTTT | NA | TRBJ2-3 | NA | TRBV7-9
CASSPGQGTNTEAFF | TGTGCCAGCAGCCCAGGACAGGGGACGAACACTGAAGCTTTCTTT | once | TRBJ1-1 | TRBD1 | TRBV7-3
CASSEGTSGRGEQFF | TGCGCCAGCAGTGAAGGGACTAGCGGGAGGGGTGAGCAGTTCTTC | few | TRBJ2-1 | TRBD2 | TRBV10-1
CASSPQGRGYTF | TGTGCCAGCTCACCTCAGGGGCGGGGCTACACCTTC | NA | TRBJ1-2 | NA | TRBV18
CASSEWTASTNYGYTF | TGTGCCAGCAGTGAATGGACAGCCTCGACTAACTATGGCTACACCTTC | NA | TRBJ1-2 | NA | TRBV2
CASSLADYTDTQYF | TGTGCCAGCAGCTTAGCCGACTACACAGATACGCAGTATTTT | once | TRBJ2-3 | NA | TRBV7-3
CASSGTGVGYEQYF | TGTGCCAGCAGTGGGACAGGGGTTGGGTACGAGCAGTACTTC | NA | TRBJ2-7 | TRBD1 | TRBV2
CASSSQAGGYGYTF | TGTGCCAGCAGCTCCCAGGCAGGGGGCTATGGCTACACCTTC | NA | TRBJ1-2 | TRBD1 | TRBV7-2
CASSSGQGGNQPQHF | TGTGCCAGCAGCTCGGGACAGGGAGGCAATCAGCCCCAGCATTTT | NA | TRBJ1-5 | TRBD1 | TRBV6-5
CASSPIVSSGANVLTF | TGTGCCAGCTCACCAATTGTATCCTCTGGGGCCAACGTCCTGACTTTC | NA | TRBJ2-6 | NA | TRBV18
CASSSGRTYGQYF | TGTGCCAGCAGCTCCGGGAGGACCTACGGGCAGTACTTC | NA | TRBJ2-7 | TRBD2 | TRBV5-4
CASSQVGTGGSYEQYF | TGCGCCAGCAGCCAAGTTGGGACAGGCGGTTCCTACGAGCAGTACTTC | once | TRBJ2-7 | TRBD1 | TRBV4-1
CASSWGREGTGELFF | TGTGCCAGCAGTTGGGGACGGGAGGGTACCGGGGAGCTGTTTTTT | NA | TRBJ2-2 | TRBD2 | TRBV6-1
CASSSPTSGRNTGELFF | TGTGCCAGCAGCTCACCGACTAGCGGGCGGAACACCGGGGAGCTGTTTTTT | once | TRBJ2-2 | TRBD2 | TRBV5-4
CAISESPVTYEQYF | TGTGCCATCAGTGAGTCGCCAGTTACCTACGAGCAGTACTTC | NA | TRBJ2-7 | NA | TRBV10-3
CATSRTRTGANEQFF | TGTGCCACCAGCAGAACCAGGACAGGCGCCAATGAGCAGTTCTTC | NA | TRBJ2-1 | TRBD1 | TRBV15
CASSLASGTGNEQFF | TGTGCCAGCAGCTTAGCGAGCGGGACTGGCAATGAGCAGTTCTTC | NA | TRBJ2-1 | TRBD2 | TRBV7-3
CASKAGTVGQETQYF | TGTGCCAGCAAGGCTGGAACAGTCGGACAAGAGACCCAGTACTTC | NA | TRBJ2-5 | NA | TRBV27
CSAYRWNEQFF | TGCAGTGCTTATAGATGGAATGAGCAGTTCTTC | NA | TRBJ2-1 | NA | TRBV20-1
CASSVIAGGKETQYF | TGTGCCAGCAGCGTGATAGCGGGGGGCAAAGAGACCCAGTACTTC | NA | TRBJ2-5 | TRBD2 | TRBV9
CASSRLETGRANEKLFF | TGTGCCAGCAGTCGTCTGGAAACCGGGCGGGCTAATGAAAAACTGTTTTTT | NA | TRBJ1-4 | NA | TRBV28
CASSRSGAKNIQYF | TGTGCCAGCAGTAGGTCCGGGGCCAAAAACATTCAGTACTTC | NA | TRBJ2-4 | NA | TRBV27
CASSSKQGAFRRESEAFF | TGTGCCAGCAGTTCGAAACAGGGGGCCTTTCGGAGGGAATCTGAAGCTTTCTTT | NA | TRBJ1-1 | TRBD1 | TRBV27
CASSPSSGTSSDEQFF | TGTGCCAGCAGCCCCTCCAGCGGGACTAGTTCGGATGAGCAGTTCTTC | NA | TRBJ2-1 | TRBD2 | TRBV9
CASRGRVGDTQYF | TGCGCCAGCAGAGGGCGGGTTGGAGATACGCAGTATTTT | NA | TRBJ2-3 | NA | TRBV5-1
CSATGTSDSYEQYF | TGCAGCGCGACCGGGACTAGCGATTCCTACGAGCAGTACTTC | NA | TRBJ2-7 | TRBD2 | TRBV29-1
CASSLRSPDTQYF | TGTGCCAGCAGCTTGCGTAGTCCAGATACGCAGTATTTT | NA | TRBJ2-3 | NA | TRBV5-8